This record concerns one T cell receptor beta chain sequence. Repertoires were generated with immunoSEQ multiplex PCR, while TCRdb's copy carries only in-frame clones and drops some. In the table there are 150,000 to 160,000 clones, about four fifths of which are singletons. The entry originates in a study of blood T cell repertoires in COVID-19. CDR1 SGHDT and CDR2 YYEEEE come from the germline V gene. Trimming removed 0 bases from V and 0 bases from J, with 12 bases in between. The CDR3 consists of 16 residues. The sequence came from a woman in her fifties or sixties with acute or convalescent COVID-19. Sequences were obtained from peripheral blood. The chain recombines TRBV5-6 with TRBJ1-2; no reliable D call. The CDR3: CASSLGAAIANYGYTF. The CDR3 bases are TGTGCCAGCAGCTTGGGGGCCGCCATAGCTAACTATGGCTACACCTTC.